What follows is one TCR beta chain and its context. This clone was counted only a few times. It lacks a known antigen. Qualities for individual bases were not recorded, and no much larger clone is one base off. The data stem from a study of blood T cell repertoires in COVID-19 (dated by TCRdb to 2019 to 2021). Broadly, across the study: The collaborator samples originated in the United States, Italy and Spain and spanned the acute and convalescent phases of COVID-19. Where available, HLA class I and class II types were obtained from metadata supplied by the sample provider rather than from assay-based typing. The prospective study material was composed of cDNA or gDNA derived from T cells, B-cell-depleted T cells, or PBMCs. Samples were obtained from the ongoing ImmuneRACE study (first 160 participants) and from some 1,200 subjects provided by 6 global collaborators. The repertoires were made available in a free public database intended to serve as a resource for research on the immune response to SARS-CoV-2. Sample metadata almost always included a de-identified subject ID, COVID-19 status, age in years and sex. The dataset comprised deeply sampled blood TCRbeta repertoires from subjects exposed to, actively infected with, or recovered from COVID-19. What the research found in general, with its limitations: The quantity of clinical and demographic metadata differed by source and by participant and was supplied without curation.

TCRbeta CDR3 regions were amplified from genomic DNA using the immunoSEQ Assay, a bias-controlled multiplex PCR. The study's processing was this. Within the assay, amplification of reference gene primers was used to estimate how many nucleated cells each sample contained. To quantify the absolute abundance of each unique TCRbeta CDR3 rearrangement, sequence reads were collapsed and filtered. For each sample, productive Simpson clonality was calculated as the square root of Simpson's diversity index across productive rearrangements. Here the immuneACCESS table is served through TCRdb, limited to in-frame sequences with V and J called. Missing clones are a known gap in these copies; in checked studies unresolved V genes cover under half, and the rest lacks a known reason. That table furnishes V, J and clone size, whereas the DNA furnished D and trimming. For this sample the table gives some 250,000 clones, of which more than 65% were detected only once. Approximately 4.8% of the sample comes from the top ten.

Whole blood was collected in K2EDTA tubes by collaborating institutions according to the institutions' own protocols. For TCRbeta analysis, collaborators shipped samples in one of three forms: frozen whole blood, isolated PBMCs, or DNA extracted from either of those sample types. Trimming removed 8 bases from V and 8 bases from J, leaving 15 bases between the germline ends. The CDR3 starts with the cysteine, ends with the phenylalanine, and has 12 residues. The kept DNA is CDR3 alone, 36 bases in frame from the first base. CDR1 and CDR2 were assigned from the germline V gene (reference sequence) as LNHDA and SQIVND.

The sequence came from a man aged 50 or older with active or convalescent COVID-19. The V and J segments used are TRBV19 and TRBJ1-1, with TRBD1 as a weak D call on 5 bases. Sequences were obtained from peripheral blood. The CDR3: CASAGPYREAFF. The DNA reads as follows: TGTGCCAGTGCGGGGCCCTATCGGGAAGCTTTCTTT.